This T cell receptor beta chain was captured by sequencing in a study of OX40 agonist ivuxolimab in advanced cancers. At the level of the study: Roughly two fifths of patients had received prior checkpoint inhibitor therapy. Whole-study findings and limits: Both blood CD4+ and CD8+ T cells showed clonal growth by week 6 at 0.1 to 3.0 mg/kg.

Trimming removed 6 bases at V and 0 bases at J, with 7 bases between. Germline V gene data show CDR1 as MNHNY and CDR2 as SVGAGI (reference sequence). The CDR3 length is 13 residues. Note on this clone: Its specificity is not known.

The data were produced by immunoSEQ multiplex PCR, yet TCRdb's version contains in-frame clones alone and is incomplete. The sample lists tens of thousands of clones; around four fifths were seen once. The sequencing here drew on CD4+ or CD8+ T cells sorted from blood, taken in a trial of the OX40 agonist ivuxolimab. The chain carries TRBV6-6 and TRBJ2-3, with D possibly being TRBD2 (6 bases). The origin of this receptor is an adult with an advanced solid tumor such as melanoma, head and neck, liver or kidney cancer. The CDR3 spells CASRAGSTDTQYF. The CDR3 DNA reads as TGTGCCAGCAGGGCGGGGAGCACAGATACGCAGTATTTT.